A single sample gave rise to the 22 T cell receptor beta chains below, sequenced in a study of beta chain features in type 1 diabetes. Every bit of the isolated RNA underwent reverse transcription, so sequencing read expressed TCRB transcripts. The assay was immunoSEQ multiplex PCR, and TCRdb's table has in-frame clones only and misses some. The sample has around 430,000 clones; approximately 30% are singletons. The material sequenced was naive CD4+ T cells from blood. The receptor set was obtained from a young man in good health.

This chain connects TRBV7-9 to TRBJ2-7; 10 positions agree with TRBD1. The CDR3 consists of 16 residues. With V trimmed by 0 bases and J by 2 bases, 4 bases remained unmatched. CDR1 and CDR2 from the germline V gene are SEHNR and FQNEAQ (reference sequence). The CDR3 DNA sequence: TGTGCCAGCAGCTTAGCGCTGGGACAGGGGCCCTACGAGCAGTACTTC. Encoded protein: CASSLALGQGPYEQYF.

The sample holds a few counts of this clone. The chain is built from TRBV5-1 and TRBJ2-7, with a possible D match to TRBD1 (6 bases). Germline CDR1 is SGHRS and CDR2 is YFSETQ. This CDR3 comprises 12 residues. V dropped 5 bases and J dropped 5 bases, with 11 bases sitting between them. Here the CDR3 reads CASSLQGHEQYF. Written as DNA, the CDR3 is TGCGCCAGCAGTTTACAGGGCCACGAGCAGTACTTC.

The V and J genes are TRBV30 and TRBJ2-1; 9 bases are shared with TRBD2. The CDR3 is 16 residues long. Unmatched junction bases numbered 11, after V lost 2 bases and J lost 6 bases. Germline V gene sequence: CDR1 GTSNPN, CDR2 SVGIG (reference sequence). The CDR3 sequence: CAWSLYSGSLGNEQFF. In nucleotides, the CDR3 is TGTGCCTGGAGTTTATATAGCGGGAGCTTGGGCAATGAGCAGTTCTTC.

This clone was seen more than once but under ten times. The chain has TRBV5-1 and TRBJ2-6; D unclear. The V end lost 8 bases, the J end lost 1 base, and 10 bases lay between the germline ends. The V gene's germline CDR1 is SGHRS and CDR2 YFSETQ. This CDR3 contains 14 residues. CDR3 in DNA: TGCGCCAGTGTACCCGCGTCTGGGGCCAACGTCCTGACTTTC. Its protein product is CASVPASGANVLTF.

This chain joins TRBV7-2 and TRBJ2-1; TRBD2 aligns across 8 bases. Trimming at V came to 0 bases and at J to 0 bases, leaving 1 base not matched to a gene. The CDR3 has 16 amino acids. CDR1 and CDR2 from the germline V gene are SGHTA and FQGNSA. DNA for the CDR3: TGTGCCAGCAGCTTAGCGGCGGGAGGCTCCTACAATGAGCAGTTCTTC. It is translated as CASSLAAGGSYNEQFF.

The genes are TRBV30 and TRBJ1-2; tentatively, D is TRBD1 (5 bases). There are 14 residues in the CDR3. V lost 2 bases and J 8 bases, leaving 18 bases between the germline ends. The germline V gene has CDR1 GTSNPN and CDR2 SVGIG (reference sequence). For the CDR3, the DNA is TGTGCCTGGAGTCCCGACTCAGACAGAAGGGGCTACACCTTC. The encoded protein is CAWSPDSDRRGYTF.

In nucleotides, the CDR3 is TGTGCCAGCAGTTACGCGGACAGGGCGGGCATTCAGTACTTC. It encodes CASSYADRAGIQYF. The V gene is TRBV6-5, the J gene TRBJ2-4; 8 bases align to TRBD1. The germline CDR1 and CDR2 sequences are MNHEY and SVGAGI. The CDR3 runs to 14 residues. V dropped 2 bases and J dropped 9; count of bases not matched to a gene: 6.

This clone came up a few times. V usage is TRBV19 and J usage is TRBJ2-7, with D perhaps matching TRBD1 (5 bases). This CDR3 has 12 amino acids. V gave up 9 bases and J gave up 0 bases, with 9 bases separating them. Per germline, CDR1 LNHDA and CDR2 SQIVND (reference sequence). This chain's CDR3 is CASFRVSYEQYF. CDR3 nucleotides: TGTGCCAGCTTCAGGGTCTCCTACGAGCAGTACTTC.

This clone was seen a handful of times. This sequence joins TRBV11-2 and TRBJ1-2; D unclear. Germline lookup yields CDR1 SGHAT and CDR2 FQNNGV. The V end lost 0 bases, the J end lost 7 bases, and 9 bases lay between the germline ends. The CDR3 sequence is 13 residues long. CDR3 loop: CASSLDRVSGYTF. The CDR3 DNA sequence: TGTGCCAGCAGCTTAGATCGAGTTTCTGGCTACACCTTC. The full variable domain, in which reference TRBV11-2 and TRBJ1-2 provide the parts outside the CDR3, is EAGVAQSPRYKIIEKRQSVAFWCNPISGHATLYWYQQILGQGPKLLIQFQNNGVVDDSQLPKDRFSAERLKGVDSTLKIQPAKLEDSAVYLCASSLDRVSGYTFGSGTRLTVV.

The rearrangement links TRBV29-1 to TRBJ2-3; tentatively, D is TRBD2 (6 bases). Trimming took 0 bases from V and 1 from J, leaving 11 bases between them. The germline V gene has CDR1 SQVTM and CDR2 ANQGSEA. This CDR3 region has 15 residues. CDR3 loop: CSVEERGGGTDTQYF. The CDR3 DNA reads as TGCAGCGTTGAAGAGCGGGGCGGGGGCACAGATACGCAGTATTTT.

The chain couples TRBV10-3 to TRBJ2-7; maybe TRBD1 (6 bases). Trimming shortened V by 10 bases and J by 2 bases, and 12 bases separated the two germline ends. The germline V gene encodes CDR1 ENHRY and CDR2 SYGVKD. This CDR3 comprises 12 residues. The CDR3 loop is CATGDTPYEQYF. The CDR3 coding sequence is TGTGCCACCGGGGACACCCCCTACGAGCAGTACTTC.

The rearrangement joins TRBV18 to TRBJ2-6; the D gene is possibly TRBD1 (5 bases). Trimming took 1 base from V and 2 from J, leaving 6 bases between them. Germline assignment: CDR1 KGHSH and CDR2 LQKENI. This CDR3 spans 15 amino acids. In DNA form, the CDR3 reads TGTGCCAGCTCACCACAGGGGACTGGGGCCAACGTCCTGACTTTC. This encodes CASSPQGTGANVLTF.

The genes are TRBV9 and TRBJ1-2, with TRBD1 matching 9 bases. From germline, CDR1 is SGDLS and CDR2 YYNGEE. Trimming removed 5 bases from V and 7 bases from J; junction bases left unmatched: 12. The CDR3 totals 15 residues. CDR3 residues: CASRDYRDRVSGYTF. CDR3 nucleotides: TGTGCCAGCAGAGACTACCGGGACAGGGTTAGTGGCTACACCTTC.

DNA for the CDR3: TGTGCCAGCAGCCTAACAGGGGAGAACACTGAAGCTTTCTTT. Translating gives CASSLTGENTEAFF. The rearrangement joins TRBV9 to TRBJ1-1, with TRBD1 matching 7 bases. Trimming removed 4 bases from V and 1 base from J; junction bases left unmatched: 4. The CDR3 covers 14 residues. From germline, CDR1 is SGDLS and CDR2 YYNGEE. Full variable domain (missing parts from reference TRBV9 and TRBJ1-1): DSGVTQTPKHLITATGQRVTLRCSPRSGDLSVYWYQQSLDQGLQFLIQYYNGEERAKGNILERFSAQQFPDLHSELNLSSLELGDSALYFCASSLTGENTEAFFGQGTRLTVV.

CDR3 sequence (DNA): TGTGCCTGGAGAACCGGGACGGCCTATGGCTACACCTTC. This sequence encodes CAWRTGTAYGYTF. The chain joins TRBV30 to TRBJ1-2, with D possibly TRBD1 on 5 matching bases. The length of the CDR3 is 13 residues. Germline V lookup: CDR1 GTSNPN, CDR2 SVGIG (reference sequence). Trimming took 3 bases from V and 4 from J, leaving 12 bases between them.

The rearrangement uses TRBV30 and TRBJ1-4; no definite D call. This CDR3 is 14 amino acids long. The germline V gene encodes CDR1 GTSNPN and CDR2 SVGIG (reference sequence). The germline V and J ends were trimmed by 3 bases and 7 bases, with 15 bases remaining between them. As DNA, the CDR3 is TGTGCCTGGAGCCCTGCATCCGTAGCTGAAAAACTGTTTTTT. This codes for CAWSPASVAEKLFF.

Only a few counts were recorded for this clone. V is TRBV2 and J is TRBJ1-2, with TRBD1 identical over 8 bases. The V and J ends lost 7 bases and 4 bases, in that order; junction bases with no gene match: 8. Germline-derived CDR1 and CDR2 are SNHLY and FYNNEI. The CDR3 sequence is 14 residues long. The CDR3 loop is CASTQDRAAYGYTF. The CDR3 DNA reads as TGTGCCAGCACCCAGGACAGGGCCGCCTATGGCTACACCTTC.

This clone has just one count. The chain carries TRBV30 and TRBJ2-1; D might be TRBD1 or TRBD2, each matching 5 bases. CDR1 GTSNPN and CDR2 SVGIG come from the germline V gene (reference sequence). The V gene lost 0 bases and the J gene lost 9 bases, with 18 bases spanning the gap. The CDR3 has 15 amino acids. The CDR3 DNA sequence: TGTGCCTGGAGTGTACGAGGGACCCGATACGGTGAGCAGTTCTTC. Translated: CAWSVRGTRYGEQFF.

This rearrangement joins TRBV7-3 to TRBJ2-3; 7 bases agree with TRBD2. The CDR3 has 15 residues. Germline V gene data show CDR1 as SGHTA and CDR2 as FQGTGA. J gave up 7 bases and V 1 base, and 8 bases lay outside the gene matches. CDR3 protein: CASSLNRGGPNTQYF. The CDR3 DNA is TGTGCCAGCAGCTTAAATCGGGGAGGGCCGAATACGCAGTATTTT.

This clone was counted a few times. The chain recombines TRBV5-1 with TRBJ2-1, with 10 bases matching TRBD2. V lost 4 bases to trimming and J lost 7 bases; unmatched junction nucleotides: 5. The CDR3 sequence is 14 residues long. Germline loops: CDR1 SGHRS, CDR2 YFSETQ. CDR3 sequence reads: CASSPAGGRNEQFF. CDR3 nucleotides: TGCGCCAGCAGCCCAGCGGGAGGGAGAAATGAGCAGTTCTTC.

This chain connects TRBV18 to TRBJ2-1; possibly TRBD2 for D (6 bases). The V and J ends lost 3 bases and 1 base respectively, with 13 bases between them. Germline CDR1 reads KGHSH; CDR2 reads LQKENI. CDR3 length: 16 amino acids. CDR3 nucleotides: TGTGCCAGCTCACCTCGGAGACTAGGATCCTACAATGAGCAGTTCTTC. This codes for CASSPRRLGSYNEQFF.

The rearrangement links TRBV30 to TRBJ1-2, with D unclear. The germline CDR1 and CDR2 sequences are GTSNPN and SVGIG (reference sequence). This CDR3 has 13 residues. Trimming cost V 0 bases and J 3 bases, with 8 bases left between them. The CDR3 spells CAWSVRPHYGYTF. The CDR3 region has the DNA TGTGCCTGGAGTGTACGTCCACACTATGGCTACACCTTC.